Each of the 18 T cell receptor beta chains below was sequenced from the same sample in a study of blood T cell repertoires in COVID-19. Produced via immunoSEQ multiplex PCR; TCRdb's table is partial and in-frame only. The sample includes more than 85,000 clones, approximately 86% seen only once; the top ten take 3%. Sequences were obtained from peripheral blood. Receptor source: a man aged 45-65 years with active or convalescent COVID-19.

This clone was seen a few times. This rearrangement joins TRBV10-2 to TRBJ1-5; D gene uncertain. V dropped 0 bases and J dropped 0 bases, with 3 bases sitting between them. CDR3 size: 14 residues. Germline CDR1 is WSHSY and CDR2 is SAAADI. This chain's CDR3 is CASSESYSNQPQHF. CDR3 DNA: TGCGCCAGCAGTGAGTCTTATAGCAATCAGCCCCAGCATTTT.

This chain links TRBV5-6 with TRBJ2-5, with TRBD2 matching over 9 bases. With 2 bases clipped from V and 5 bases from J, the junction kept 7 bases outside the gene matches. The CDR3 contains 15 residues. The germline V gene encodes CDR1 SGHDT and CDR2 YYEEEE. CDR3: CASSLERGAGETQYF. The DNA for the CDR3 is TGTGCCAGCAGCTTAGAGCGGGGGGCCGGGGAGACCCAGTACTTC.

The chain is built from TRBV6-5 and TRBJ1-2, with 7 bases matching TRBD1. The CDR3 contains 12 residues. V dropped 7 bases and J dropped 8; count of bases not matched to a gene: 7. Germline V gene lookup returns CDR1 MNHEY and CDR2 SVGAGI. CDR3 DNA: TGTGCCAGCACCCCTGACAGGGTCGGCTACACCTTC. This encodes CASTPDRVGYTF.

The chain uses TRBV6-5 and TRBJ1-4; unclear D gene. The germline V and J ends were trimmed by 6 bases and 3 bases, with 11 bases remaining between them. This CDR3 is 14 amino acids long. Germline loops: CDR1 MNHEY, CDR2 SVGAGI. CDR3 bases: TGTGCCAGCAGCCGGGCGGAGGCTAATGAAAAACTGTTTTTT. It translates to CASSRAEANEKLFF.

This clone was seen a single time. V usage is TRBV30 and J usage is TRBJ2-1; 12 bases map to TRBD2. Trimming took 0 bases from V and 8 from J; bases not matched to a gene: 5. The length of the CDR3 is 15 residues. Germline V CDR1 and CDR2: GTSNPN, SVGIG (reference sequence). In DNA form, the CDR3 reads TGTGCCTGGAGTGTCCTAGCGGGGGGGCGGTATGAGCAGTTCTTC. Translated: CAWSVLAGGRYEQFF.

This chain links TRBV5-1 with TRBJ1-2, with a possible D match to TRBD1 (6 bases). CDR3 length: 14 residues. Germline CDR1 reads SGHRS; CDR2 reads YFSETQ. Trimming took 0 bases from V and 4 from J, leaving 10 bases between them. DNA for the CDR3: TGCGCCAGCAGCTTGGAGACAGGCTTCTATGGCTACACCTTC. Translating it yields CASSLETGFYGYTF.

The chain uses TRBV28 and TRBJ1-6; 7 positions agree with TRBD1. This CDR3 contains 13 residues. V lost 5 bases, J lost 13 bases, and 8 bases stayed unmatched. Germline V gives CDR1 MDHEN, CDR2 SYDVKM. The CDR3, as DNA: TGTGCCAGCAGTCGACCGACAGGGTCCCCCCTCCACTTT. Translated, it gives CASSRPTGSPLHF.

This chain joins TRBV7-2 and TRBJ1-1, with TRBD1 as a possible D gene (5 bases). Germline CDR1 and CDR2: SGHTA and FQGNSA. CDR3 size: 13 residues. V lost 3 bases and J lost 4, with 9 bases in between. CDR3 nucleotides: TGTGCCAGCAGCTTTCATCAGGGCACTGAAGCTTTCTTT. This encodes CASSFHQGTEAFF.

The chain combines TRBV10-3 with TRBJ2-2; possibly TRBD2 for D (7 bases). The germline V gene encodes CDR1 ENHRY and CDR2 SYGVKD. The CDR3 is 17 residues long. V gave up 4 bases and J gave up 5 bases, with 20 bases separating them. CDR3 DNA: TGTGCCATCAGTGGCCCGGGGGGCAGGGCCCTAACCGGGGAGCTGTTTTTT. It is translated as CAISGPGGRALTGELFF.

The J gene is TRBJ2-1, the V gene TRBV9; 9 bases are a match to TRBD1. Germline V gene lookup returns CDR1 SGDLS and CDR2 YYNGEE. This CDR3 contains 14 residues. The J segment lost 4 bases and the V segment lost 3 bases, leaving 2 bases of the junction unmatched. CDR3 sequence reads: CASSEGQGYNEQFF. The CDR3 coding sequence is TGTGCCAGCAGCGAGGGACAGGGATACAATGAGCAGTTCTTC.

The count of this clone is one. The sample carries other DNA sequences with the same CDR3. The V call is TRBV12-3 or TRBV12-4, the J call TRBJ2-1; 7 nucleotides match TRBD1. Unmatched junction bases numbered 2, after V lost 5 bases and J lost 4 bases. The CDR3 covers 13 residues. For the CDR3, the DNA is TGTGCCAGCAGTCGGGACAGTTACAATGAGCAGTTCTTC. It yields the protein CASSRDSYNEQFF.

The chain links TRBV6-5 to TRBJ1-5, with 8 bases that match TRBD1. From germline, CDR1 is MNHEY and CDR2 SVGAGI. CDR3 size: 14 residues. V gave up 5 bases and J gave up 2 bases; unmatched junction bases: 2. The CDR3 is CASSPGQGNQPQHF. The CDR3 DNA sequence: TGTGCCAGCAGTCCGGGACAGGGCAATCAGCCCCAGCATTTT.

The chain combines TRBV28 with TRBJ1-3; D unclear. V shed 5 bases and J shed 1 base, with 9 bases lying between them. The CDR3 sequence is 14 residues long. CDR1 and CDR2 (germline): MDHEN, SYDVKM. In nucleotides, the CDR3 is TGTGCCAGCAGTCCCCCCCCGTCTGGAAACACCATATATTTT. As protein: CASSPPPSGNTIYF.

This clone was observed a single time. V is TRBV7-2 and J is TRBJ1-3; 8 bases align to TRBD1. J gave up 0 bases and V 5 bases, and 3 bases lay outside the gene matches. The CDR3 runs 15 residues. The germline V gene has CDR1 SGHTA and CDR2 FQGNSA. The CDR3 sequence: CASSPDRDSGNTIYF. The DNA of the CDR3 is TGTGCCAGCAGCCCGGACAGGGACTCTGGAAACACCATATATTTT.

The genes are TRBV5-1 and TRBJ1-6; 8 nucleotides match TRBD1. This CDR3 has 14 amino acids. The germline V gene encodes CDR1 SGHRS and CDR2 YFSETQ. Trimming cost V 4 bases and J 5 bases; bases outside gene matches: 2. The CDR3 DNA reads TGCGCCAGCAGCATGACAGGGGATAATTCACCCCTCCACTTT. Protein product: CASSMTGDNSPLHF.

The chain recombines TRBV24-1 with TRBJ2-7, with 7 bases that match TRBD1. The length of the CDR3 is 16 residues. Per the germline V gene, CDR1 is KGHDR and CDR2 is SFDVKD. V shed 2 bases, J shed 3 bases, and the junction held 9 bases outside the gene matches. The CDR3 is CATSDSRPTGNYEQYF. DNA of the CDR3: TGTGCCACCAGTGATTCCCGGCCGACAGGGAACTACGAGCAGTACTTC.

The J gene is TRBJ2-5, the V gene TRBV24-1; perhaps TRBD1 as D (6 bases). From germline, CDR1 is KGHDR and CDR2 SFDVKD. Trimming cost V 0 bases and J 5 bases, with 15 bases left between them. CDR3 size: 16 residues. CDR3 coding DNA: TGTGCCACCAGTGATTTGTGGGCAGAGGGGGAGGAGACCCAGTACTTC. Encoded protein: CATSDLWAEGEETQYF.

V is TRBV29-1 and J is TRBJ1-6; TRBD1 agrees at 8 bases. This CDR3 is 13 amino acids long. The germline V gene encodes CDR1 SQVTM and CDR2 ANQGSEA. Trimming took 5 bases from V and 8 from J; bases not matched to a gene: 5. Here the CDR3 reads CSVQSDRDSPLHF. CDR3 DNA sequence: TGCAGCGTTCAATCGGACAGGGATTCACCCCTCCACTTT.